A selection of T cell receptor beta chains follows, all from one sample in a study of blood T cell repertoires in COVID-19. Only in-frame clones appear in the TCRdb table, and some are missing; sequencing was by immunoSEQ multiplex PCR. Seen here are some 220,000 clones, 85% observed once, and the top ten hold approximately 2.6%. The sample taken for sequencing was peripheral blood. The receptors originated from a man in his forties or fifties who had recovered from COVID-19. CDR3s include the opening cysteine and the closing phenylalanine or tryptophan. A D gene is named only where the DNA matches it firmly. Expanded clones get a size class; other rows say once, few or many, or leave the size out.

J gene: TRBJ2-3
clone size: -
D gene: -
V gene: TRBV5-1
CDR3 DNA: TGCGCCAGCAGCGGAATGGTCCCCGGGAAGAGCACAGATACGCAGTATTTT
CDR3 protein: CASSGMVPGKSTDTQYF

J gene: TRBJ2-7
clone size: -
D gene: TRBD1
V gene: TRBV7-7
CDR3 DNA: TGTGCCAGCAGCTTAGGGACAGGGGGCTCCTCCGAGCAGTACTTC
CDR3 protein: CASSLGTGGSSEQYF

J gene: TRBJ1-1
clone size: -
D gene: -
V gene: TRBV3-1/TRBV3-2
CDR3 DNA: TGTGCCAGCAGCCAAGATGGGGGGGTGGTGAACACTGAAGCTTTCTTT
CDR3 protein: CASSQDGGVVNTEAFF

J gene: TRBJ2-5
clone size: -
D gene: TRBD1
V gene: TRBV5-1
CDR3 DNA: TGCGCCAGCAGCGTACAACAGGGGGGCGGGGAGACCCAGTACTTC
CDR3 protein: CASSVQQGGGETQYF

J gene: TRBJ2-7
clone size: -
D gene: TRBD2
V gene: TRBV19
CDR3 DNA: TGTGCCAGTAGTCAGCCCAGCGGGACTAGCTCCTACGAGCAGTACTTC
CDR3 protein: CASSQPSGTSSYEQYF

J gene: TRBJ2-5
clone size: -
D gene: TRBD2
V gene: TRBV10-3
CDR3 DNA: TGTGCCATCAGTGAAGGGGGACTAGCGAACCAAGAGACCCAGTACTTC
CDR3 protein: CAISEGGLANQETQYF

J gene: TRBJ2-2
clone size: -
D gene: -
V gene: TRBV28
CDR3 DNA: TGTGCCAGCAGTTTAATGGGGGGGCGCATCGGGGAGCTGTTTTTT
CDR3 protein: CASSLMGGRIGELFF

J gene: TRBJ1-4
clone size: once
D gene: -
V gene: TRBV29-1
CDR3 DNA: TGCAGCGTGGATACTTCCGGGACTGGGACTGAAAAACTGTTTTTT
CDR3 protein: CSVDTSGTGTEKLFF

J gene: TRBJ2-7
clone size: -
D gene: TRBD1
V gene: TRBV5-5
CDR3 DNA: TGTGCCAGCAGCTTGACAGGACAGGGGACCTACGAGCAGTACTTC
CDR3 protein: CASSLTGQGTYEQYF

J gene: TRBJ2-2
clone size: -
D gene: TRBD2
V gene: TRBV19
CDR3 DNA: TGTGCCAGTAGTGGAGCGGGACTAGCGGGAGGTGGAGGGGAGCTGTTTTTT
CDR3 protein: CASSGAGLAGGGGELFF

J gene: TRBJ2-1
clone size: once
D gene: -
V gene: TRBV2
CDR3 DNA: TGTGCCAGCAGAGGAGTAGTGTGGAGGGCCAATGAGCAGTTCTTC
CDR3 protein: CASRGVVWRANEQFF

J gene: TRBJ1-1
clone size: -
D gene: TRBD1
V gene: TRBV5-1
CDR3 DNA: TGCGCCAGCAGCTTGTGGGCGGGACAGGGGAACACTGAAGCTTTCTTT
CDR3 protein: CASSLWAGQGNTEAFF

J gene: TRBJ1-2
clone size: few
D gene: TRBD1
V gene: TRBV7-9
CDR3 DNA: TGTGCCAGCAGCTTGGCCGGGACAGGGGGTGGCTACACCTTC
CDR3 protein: CASSLAGTGGGYTF

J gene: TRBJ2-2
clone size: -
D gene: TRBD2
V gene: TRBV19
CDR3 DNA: TGTGCCAGTAGTCTCGGGCGGGGGGCGTCTTTCATGGCCGGGGAGCTGTTTTTT
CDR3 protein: CASSLGRGASFMAGELFF

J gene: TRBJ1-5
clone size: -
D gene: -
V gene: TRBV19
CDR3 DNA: TGTGCCAGTAGTATAGCTCAGGGGACCGACCAGCCCCAGCATTTT
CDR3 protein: CASSIAQGTDQPQHF

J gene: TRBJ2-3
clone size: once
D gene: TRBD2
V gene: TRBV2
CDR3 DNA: TGTGCCAGCATCCCGCGGGAGGCCCCAGATACGCAGTATTTT
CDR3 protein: CASIPREAPDTQYF

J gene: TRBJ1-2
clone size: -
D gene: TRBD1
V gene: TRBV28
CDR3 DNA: TGTGCCAGCAGCCACAGGGGTACCTATGGCTACACCTTC
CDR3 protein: CASSHRGTYGYTF

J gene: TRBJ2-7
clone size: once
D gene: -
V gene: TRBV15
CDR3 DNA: TGTGCCACCAGCAGGGGCCTCGGCGGAGGGTCCTACGAGCAGTACTTC
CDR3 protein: CATSRGLGGGSYEQYF

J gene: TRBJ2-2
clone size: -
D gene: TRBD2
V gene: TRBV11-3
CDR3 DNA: TGTGCCAGCAGCTATGGACTAGCGGGAGCCGCCGGGGAGCTGTTTTTT
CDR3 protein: CASSYGLAGAAGELFF

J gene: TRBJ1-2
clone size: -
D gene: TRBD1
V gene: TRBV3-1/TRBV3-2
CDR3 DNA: TGTGCCAGCAGCCGGGACAGGGGGGTCTTTGGCTACACCTTC
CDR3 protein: CASSRDRGVFGYTF

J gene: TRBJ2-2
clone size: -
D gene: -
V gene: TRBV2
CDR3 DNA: TGTGCCAGCCAGAGCGCCGGGGAGCTGTTTTTT
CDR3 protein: CASQSAGELFF

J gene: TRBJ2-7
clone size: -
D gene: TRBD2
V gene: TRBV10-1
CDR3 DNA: TGCGCCAGCAGTGAGTCGGCGGGGGGCAGGGATGAGCAGTACTTC
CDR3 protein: CASSESAGGRDEQYF

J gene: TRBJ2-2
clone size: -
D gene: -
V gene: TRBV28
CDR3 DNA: TGTGCCAGCAGTTTAGCGGGATCGGTCACCGGGGAGCTGTTTTTT
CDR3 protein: CASSLAGSVTGELFF

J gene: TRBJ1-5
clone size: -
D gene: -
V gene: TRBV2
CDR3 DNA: TGTGCCAGCAGTGAAGAAGGGAGGTATCAGCCCCAGCATTTT
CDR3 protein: CASSEEGRYQPQHF

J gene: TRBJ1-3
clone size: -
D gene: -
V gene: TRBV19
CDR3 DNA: TGTGCCAGTAGACCCACCGGGACAAACTCTGGAAACACCATATATTTT
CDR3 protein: CASRPTGTNSGNTIYF

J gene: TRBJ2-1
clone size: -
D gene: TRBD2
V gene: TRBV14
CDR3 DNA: TGTGCCAGCAGCAGGGGACTAGCGGGAGCGCATGGGAATGAGCAGTTCTTC
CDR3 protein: CASSRGLAGAHGNEQFF

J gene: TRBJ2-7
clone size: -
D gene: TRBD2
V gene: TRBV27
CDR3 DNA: TGTGCCAGCCGACTAGCGGGAGGGCGGGACGAGCAGTACTTC
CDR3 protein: CASRLAGGRDEQYF

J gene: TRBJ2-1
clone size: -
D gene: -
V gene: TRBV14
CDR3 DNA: TGTGCCAGCAGCCAAGATTGGGCAGAGACCTCCTACAATGAGCAGTTCTTC
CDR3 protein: CASSQDWAETSYNEQFF

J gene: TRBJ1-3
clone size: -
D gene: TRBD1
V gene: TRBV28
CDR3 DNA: TGTGCCAGTTCTGCCCGGGACAGGCTTGTTTTT
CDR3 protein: CASSARDRLVF

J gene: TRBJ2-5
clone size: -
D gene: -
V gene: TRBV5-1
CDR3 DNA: TGCGCCAGCAGCCGGGCGGGACGTCAAGAGACCCAGTACTTC
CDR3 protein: CASSRAGRQETQYF

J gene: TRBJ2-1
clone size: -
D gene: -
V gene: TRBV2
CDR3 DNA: TGTGCCAGGAGTCAGGTAGCCTACAATGAGCAGTTCTTC
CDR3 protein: CARSQVAYNEQFF

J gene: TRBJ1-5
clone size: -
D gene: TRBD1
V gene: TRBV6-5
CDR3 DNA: TGTGCCAGCTCAGGGGGTAGTAAGCAGCCCCAGCATTTT
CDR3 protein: CASSGGSKQPQHF

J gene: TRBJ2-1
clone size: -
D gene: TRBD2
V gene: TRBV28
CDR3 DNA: TGTGCCAGCGCGAGCGGGAGCTCCTACAATGAGCAGTTCTTC
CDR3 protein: CASASGSSYNEQFF

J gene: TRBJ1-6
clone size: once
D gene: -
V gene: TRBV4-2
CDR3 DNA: TGTGCCAGCAGCCCGGGGTTCAGCTCCTATAATTCACCCCTCCACTTT
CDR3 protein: CASSPGFSSYNSPLHF

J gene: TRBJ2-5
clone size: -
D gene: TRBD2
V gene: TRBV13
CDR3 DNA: TGTGCCAGCAGCGCGGGAGGACTAGCGGGAGGGGAGACCCAGTACTTC
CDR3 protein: CASSAGGLAGGETQYF

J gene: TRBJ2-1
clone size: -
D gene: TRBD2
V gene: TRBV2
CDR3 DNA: TGTGCCAGCAGCGATCTAGCGGGAGGAAGGAATGAGCAGTTCTTC
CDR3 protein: CASSDLAGGRNEQFF

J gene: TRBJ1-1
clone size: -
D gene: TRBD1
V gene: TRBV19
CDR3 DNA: TGTGCCAGTAGTATGGACAGGTCTTACACTGAAGCTTTCTTT
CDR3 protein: CASSMDRSYTEAFF

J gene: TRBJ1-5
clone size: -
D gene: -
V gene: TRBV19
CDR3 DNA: TGTGCCAGTAGTAACTCGCTGGCCCGGGGGGGCAATCAGCCCCAGCATTTT
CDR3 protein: CASSNSLARGGNQPQHF

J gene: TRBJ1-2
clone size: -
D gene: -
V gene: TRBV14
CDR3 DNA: TGTGCCAGCAGCCAAGATCGAGGGTTTTACTATGGCTACACCTTC
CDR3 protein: CASSQDRGFYYGYTF

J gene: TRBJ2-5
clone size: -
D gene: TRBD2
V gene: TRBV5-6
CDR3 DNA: TGTGCCAGCAGCTTTCGGACTAGACAAGAGACCCAGTACTTC
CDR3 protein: CASSFRTRQETQYF

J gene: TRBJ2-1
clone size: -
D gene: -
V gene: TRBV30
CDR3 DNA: TGTGCCTGGAGTGTATGGAGCGGAGGTGAGCAGTTCTTC
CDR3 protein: CAWSVWSGGEQFF

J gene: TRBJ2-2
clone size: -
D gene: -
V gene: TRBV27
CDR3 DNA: TGTGCCAGCAGTTTATCGCCAGGACTCGTGAACACCGGGGAGCTGTTTTTT
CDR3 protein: CASSLSPGLVNTGELFF

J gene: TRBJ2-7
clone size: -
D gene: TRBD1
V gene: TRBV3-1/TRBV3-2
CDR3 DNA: TGTGCCAGCAGCCAAGAGTGGAACAGGGGGCTGTGCTTC
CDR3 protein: CASSQEWNRGLCF

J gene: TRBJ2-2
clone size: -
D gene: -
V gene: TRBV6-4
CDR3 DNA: TGTGCCAGCAGTGGAGGGTCGGGAGTGGGCACCGGGGAGCTGTTTTTT
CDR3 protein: CASSGGSGVGTGELFF

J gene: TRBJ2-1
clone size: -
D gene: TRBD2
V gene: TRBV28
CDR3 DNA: TGTGCCAGCAGTTTATGCAGTAGCGGGAGAATGGAGCAGTTCTTC
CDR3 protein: CASSLCSSGRMEQFF

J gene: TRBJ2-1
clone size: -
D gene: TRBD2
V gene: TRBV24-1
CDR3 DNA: TGTGCCACCAGTGACCCAAGTAGCGGGAGGTGGAACAATGAGCAGTTCTTC
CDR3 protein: CATSDPSSGRWNNEQFF

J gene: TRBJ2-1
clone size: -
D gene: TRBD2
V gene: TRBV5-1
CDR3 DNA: TGCGCCAGCAGCTTGGTCGTAGCGGGAGGTAGCGATGAGCAGTTCTTC
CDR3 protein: CASSLVVAGGSDEQFF

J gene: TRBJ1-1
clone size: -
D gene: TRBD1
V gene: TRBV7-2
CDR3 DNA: TGTGCCAGCAGAAAAGGGACAGGGATTCAGACTGAAGCTTTCTTT
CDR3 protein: CASRKGTGIQTEAFF

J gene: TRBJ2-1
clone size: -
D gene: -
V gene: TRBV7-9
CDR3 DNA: TGTGCCAGCAGCTTAGTCGCAGGGTCCTACAATGAGCAGTTCTTC
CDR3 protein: CASSLVAGSYNEQFF

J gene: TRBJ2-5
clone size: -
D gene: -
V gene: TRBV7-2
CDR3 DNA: TGTGCCAGCAGCTTACTACTAGTTGCCCAAGAGACCCAGTACTTC
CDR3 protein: CASSLLLVAQETQYF

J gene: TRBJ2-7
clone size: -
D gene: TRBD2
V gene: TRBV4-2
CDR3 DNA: TGTGCCAGCAGCCCGCGACTAGCGGGTCACTCCTACGAGCAGTACTTC
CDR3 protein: CASSPRLAGHSYEQYF

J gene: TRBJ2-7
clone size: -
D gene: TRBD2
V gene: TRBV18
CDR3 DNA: TGTGCCAGCTCACCCGGACTAGCGGGATCGCACGAGCAGTACTTC
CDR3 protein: CASSPGLAGSHEQYF

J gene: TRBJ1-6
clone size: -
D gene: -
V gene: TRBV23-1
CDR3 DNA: TGCGCCAGCAGTCAATCTCCAGGGCGCACGGGTTCACCCCTCCACTTT
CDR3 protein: CASSQSPGRTGSPLHF

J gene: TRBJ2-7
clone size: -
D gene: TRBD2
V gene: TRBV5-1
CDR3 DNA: TGCGCCAGCAGCTTGGGAAGCGGCGGGAGCTCCTACGAGCAGTACTTC
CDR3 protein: CASSLGSGGSSYEQYF